The 21 T cell receptor beta chains below all came from one sample that was sequenced in a study of CD8 T cells in ankylosing spondylitis. TCRdb processed the 5' RACE reads anew with MiXCR; each CDR3 protein has one entry. The sample has tens of thousands of distinct CDR3 sequences; about a tenth are singletons. The sample taken for sequencing was blood, either unsorted or a sorted T cell fraction (not recorded which). These receptors were taken from a male donor with ankylosing spondylitis or in good health (not recorded which).

This clonotype showed up many times. The chain uses TRBV20-1 and TRBJ1-2; D is ambiguous. V lost 5 bases, J lost 2 bases, and 9 bases lay in between. This CDR3 has 12 residues. Germline lookup yields CDR1 DFQATT and CDR2 SNEGSKA (reference sequence). CDR3 DNA: TGCAGTGCTGGATTCGGGAACTATGGCTACACCTTC. This sequence encodes CSAGFGNYGYTF.

The sample holds a few counts of this clonotype. The V gene is TRBV2, the J gene TRBJ2-3; D unresolved. The CDR3 runs to 13 residues. Trimming left V 7 bases short and J 3 bases short, with 11 bases between. Germline assignment: CDR1 SNHLY and CDR2 FYNNEI. In DNA form, the CDR3 reads TGTGCCAGCAACTGGGATCTGACAGATACGCAGTATTTT. This encodes CASNWDLTDTQYF. The entire variable domain, with the rest obtained from reference TRBV2 and TRBJ2-3, is as follows: EPEVTQTPSHQVTQMGQEVILRCVPISNHLYFYWYRQILGQKVEFLVSFYNNEISEKSEIFDDQFSVERPDGSNFTLKIRSTKLEDSAMYFCASNWDLTDTQYFGPGTRLTVL.

This clonotype was observed many times. The rearrangement uses TRBV15 and TRBJ2-1; no firm D call. Germline values: CDR1 LNHNV, CDR2 YYDKDF (reference sequence). Trimming removed 0 bases at V and 5 bases at J, with 8 bases between. The CDR3 runs 14 residues. Here the CDR3 reads CATSRDAKDNEQFF. The CDR3 coding sequence is TGTGCCACCAGCAGAGATGCTAAAGACAATGAGCAGTTCTTC.

This clonotype was counted between two and nine times. The genes are TRBV7-2 and TRBJ2-3, with 7 nucleotides matching TRBD2. V lost 5 bases and J lost 1; bases outside the gene matches: 9. The germline gives CDR1 SGHTA, CDR2 FQGNSA. This CDR3 spans 16 amino acids. CDR3 nucleotide sequence: TGTGCCAGCAGCGCGCGGGAGTTTGTTGGCACAGATACGCAGTATTTT. It yields the protein CASSAREFVGTDTQYF.

This clonotype was observed at least ten times. This rearrangement joins TRBV14 to TRBJ2-5; perhaps TRBD2 as D (6 bases). Germline V gene data show CDR1 as SGHDN and CDR2 as FVKESK. V was cut by 6 bases and J by 5 bases, with 19 bases left in between. This CDR3 has 15 amino acids. The CDR3: CASSPAGKLRETQYF. The CDR3 coding sequence is TGTGCCAGCAGTCCGGCGGGGAAGCTGAGGGAGACCCAGTACTTC.

This CDR3 reads CATSRAQQGQETQYF. The CDR3 DNA reads as TGTGCCACCAGCAGAGCTCAGCAGGGGCAAGAGACCCAGTACTTC. The V and J genes are TRBV15 and TRBJ2-5, with D perhaps TRBD1 (6 bases). Germline CDR1 is LNHNV and CDR2 is YYDKDF (reference sequence). The germline V and J ends were trimmed by 1 base and 2 bases, with 11 bases remaining between them. This CDR3 is 15 amino acids long.

This clonotype was detected many times. V is TRBV11-1 and J is TRBJ2-5; the D gene could be TRBD1 or TRBD2 (6 bases each). V shed 6 bases and J shed 6 bases, with 17 bases lying between them. The CDR3 has 14 amino acids. The germline gives CDR1 SGHAT, CDR2 FQDESV (reference sequence). The CDR3 DNA sequence: TGTGCCAGCAGATCCAGGGGACTCCTAAAGACCCAGTACTTC. As protein: CASRSRGLLKTQYF.

This clonotype was seen many times. This chain uses TRBV5-1 with TRBJ2-7, with a tentative D call TRBD1 (6 bases). This CDR3 contains 15 residues. Between the trimmed V and J ends, which lost 0 bases and 0 bases, there was a span of 10 bases. Germline assignment: CDR1 SGHRS and CDR2 YFSETQ. Written as DNA, the CDR3 is TGCGCCAGCAGCTTGGGGGGACACCTCTCCTACGAGCAGTACTTC. It specifies CASSLGGHLSYEQYF. The whole variable domain, remainder taken from reference TRBV5-1 and TRBJ2-7, is KAGVTQTPRYLIKTRGQQVTLSCSPISGHRSVSWYQQTPGQGLQFLFEYFSETQRNKGNFPGRFSGRQFSNSRSEMNVSTLELGDSALYLCASSLGGHLSYEQYFGPGTRLTVT.

CDR3 in DNA: TGTGCCAGCAGCGGACCTAGCGCCAGCTCCTACGAGCAGTACTTC. It yields the protein CASSGPSASSYEQYF. The chain carries TRBV9 and TRBJ2-7; D is perhaps TRBD2 (6 bases). V was cut by 3 bases and J by 0 bases, with 13 bases left in between. Germline CDR1 and CDR2: SGDLS and YYNGEE. This CDR3 has 15 amino acids.

This clonotype was seen repeatedly, ten times or more. V usage is TRBV27 and J usage is TRBJ2-7, with a possible D match to TRBD1 (6 bases). Between the trimmed V and J ends, which lost 0 bases and 6 bases, there was a span of 9 bases. The CDR3 has 13 amino acids. Germline CDR1 reads MNHEY; CDR2 reads SMNVEV (reference sequence). The CDR3 sequence: CASSLSGQFEQYF. DNA for the CDR3: TGTGCCAGCAGTTTATCGGGACAATTCGAGCAGTACTTC.

The rearrangement links TRBV29-1 to TRBJ2-3; the match to TRBD1 covers 11 bases. The germline gives CDR1 SQVTM, CDR2 ANQGSEA. The junction had 13 bases not matched to a gene; V was cut back by 6 bases and J by 14 bases. This CDR3 contains 13 residues. This CDR3 reads CSVAESGQGARYF. The DNA for the CDR3 is TGCAGCGTCGCCGAATCCGGACAGGGGGCGCGGTATTTT.

This chain joins TRBV28 and TRBJ2-7; 10 nucleotides align to TRBD2. The CDR3 contains 14 residues. Germline trimming cut 6 bases from V and 5 bases from J; bases unmatched to any gene: 7. Per the germline V gene, CDR1 is MDHEN and CDR2 is SYDVKM. The CDR3 DNA reads TGTGCCAGCAGGGCTAGCGGGAGTCTCCACGAGCAGTACTTC. This sequence encodes CASRASGSLHEQYF.

Ten or more counts support this clonotype. The rearrangement links TRBV3-1 to TRBJ1-5, with D perhaps matching TRBD1 (5 bases). The CDR3 has 14 residues. The V end was cut by 3 bases, the J end by 2 bases, with 8 bases between. Germline loops: CDR1 LGHDT, CDR2 YNNKEL (reference sequence). The CDR3 DNA reads TGTGCCAGCAGCCAGGGGGGGGGCAATCAGCCCCAGCATTTT. The encoded protein is CASSQGGGNQPQHF.

This clonotype came up many times. The V and J genes are TRBV27 and TRBJ1-1, with 7 bases fitting TRBD1. In germline, CDR1 is MNHEY, CDR2 SMNVEV (reference sequence). The ends lost 5 bases at V and 7 bases at J; junction bases unmatched: 10. The CDR3 runs to 14 residues. CDR3 sequence (DNA): TGTGCCAGCAGTCCACGCAGGGGGGCTGGTGAAGCTTTCTTT. It codes for CASSPRRGAGEAFF.

The chain links TRBV18 to TRBJ2-3; D is unresolved. Trimming removed 2 bases at V and 0 bases at J, with 3 bases between. Germline V CDR1 and CDR2: KGHSH, LQKENI. The CDR3 consists of 13 residues. CDR3 bases: TGTGCCAGCTCACCAACTAGCACAGATACGCAGTATTTT. Its translation is CASSPTSTDTQYF. Complete variable domain (other parts from reference TRBV18 and TRBJ2-3): NAGVMQNPRHLVRRRGQEARLRCSPMKGHSHVYWYRQLPEEGLKFMVYLQKENIIDESGMPKERFSAEFPKEGPSILRIQQVVRGDSAAYFCASSPTSTDTQYFGPGTRLTVL.

Ten or more counts support this clonotype. The V gene is TRBV20-1, the J gene TRBJ2-7, with D unresolved. The CDR3 contains 13 residues. CDR1 and CDR2 from the germline V gene are DFQATT and SNEGSKA (reference sequence). The V gene lost 3 bases and the J gene lost 1 base, with 10 bases spanning the gap. In DNA, the CDR3 is TGCAGTGCTAGCCATTTGGATTCCTACGAGCAGTACTTC. The encoded protein is CSASHLDSYEQYF.

This clonotype was counted at least ten times. The chain combines TRBV4-2 with TRBJ2-1; 8 bases agree with TRBD2. The CDR3 contains 17 residues. CDR1 is LGHNA and CDR2 is YNFKEQ in the germline V gene. The V segment lost 0 bases and the J segment 7 bases; nucleotides outside the gene matches: 11. CDR3 sequence: CASSQEEWVGRENEQFF. DNA of the CDR3: TGTGCCAGCAGCCAAGAAGAATGGGTCGGGAGGGAAAATGAGCAGTTCTTC.

There are many counts of this clonotype. This chain connects TRBV3-1 to TRBJ2-2; no definite D call. In germline, CDR1 is LGHDT, CDR2 YNNKEL (reference sequence). V was clipped by 6 bases and J by 7 bases, with 18 bases between them. The CDR3 runs 15 residues. The CDR3 reads CASRISSSPSGELFF. CDR3 in DNA: TGTGCCAGCAGGATTTCAAGTTCCCCAAGCGGGGAGCTGTTTTTT.

In its sample, this clonotype was seen many times. The chain recombines TRBV7-8 with TRBJ2-3; 14 bases line up with TRBD2. The CDR3 sequence is 16 residues long. Unmatched junction bases numbered 4, after V lost 3 bases and J lost 5 bases. CDR1 and CDR2 (germline): SGHVS, FQNEAQ. In DNA, the CDR3 is TGTGCCAGCAGCTTGGGACTAGCGGGGGCACGAGATACGCAGTATTTT. Its protein product is CASSLGLAGARDTQYF.

This clonotype was picked up many times. The chain employs TRBV6-5 and TRBJ2-6; the D is unclear. The CDR3 has 14 residues. Trimming pared 6 bases from V and 0 bases from J, leaving 6 bases between. CDR1 is MNHEY, CDR2 SVGAGI, per germline. The CDR3 DNA is TGTGCCAGCAGACTCGACTCTGGGGCCAACGTCCTGACTTTC. Amino acid sequence: CASRLDSGANVLTF.

There are many counts of this clonotype. The chain recombines TRBV3-1 with TRBJ1-3; D gene uncertain. The V and J ends lost 9 bases and 7 bases respectively, with 4 bases between them. Germline V gene data show CDR1 as LGHDT and CDR2 as YNNKEL (reference sequence). This CDR3 spans 9 amino acids. The chain's CDR3 is CARLNTIYF. The CDR3 coding sequence is TGTGCCAGGTTGAACACCATATATTTT.